The 26 T cell receptor beta chains below were found in one sample sequenced in a study of T cells in Graves' hyperthyroidism and ophthalmopathy. Authors of the study amplified TCR beta CDR3 regions from RNA transcripts. TCR CDR3 underwent first-round RT-PCR with the HTBI primer set. MiXCR, run by TCRdb on the multiplex PCR reads, gives a single entry per CDR3 protein. The data contain some 530,000 distinct CDR3 sequences, around a fifth of them singletons. Source material: blood. The receptors were gathered from a woman in her seventies with Graves' ophthalmopathy.

The chain employs TRBV7-9 and TRBJ2-1, with a possible D match to TRBD2 (6 bases). There are 15 residues in the CDR3. Germline CDR1 reads SEHNR; CDR2 reads FQNEAQ (reference sequence). V dropped 2 bases and J dropped 3 bases, with 11 bases sitting between them. Here the CDR3 DNA reads TGTGCCAGCAGCTTAAGAGGGCGGGACTACAATGAGCAGTTCTTC. Encoded protein: CASSLRGRDYNEQFF. The variable domain in full, with the rest retrieved from reference TRBV7-9 and TRBJ2-1, is DTGVSQNPRHKITKRGQNVTFRCDPISEHNRLYWYRQTLGQGPEFLTYFQNEAQLEKSRLLSDRFSAERPKGSFSTLEIQRTEQGDSAMYLCASSLRGRDYNEQFFGPGTRLTVL.

This chain links TRBV19 with TRBJ1-1; D is ambiguous. The V gene lost 3 bases and the J gene lost 4 bases, with 9 bases spanning the gap. Germline-derived CDR1 and CDR2 are LNHDA and SQIVND (reference sequence). The CDR3 spans 13 residues. CDR3 residues: CASSMLGSTEAFF. CDR3 in DNA: TGTGCCAGTAGTATGCTAGGGAGCACTGAAGCTTTCTTT.

CDR3 amino acids: CSASREAGGRTDTQYF. The CDR3 nucleotides read TGCAGTGCTAGCCGAGAGGCGGGAGGGCGCACAGATACGCAGTATTTT. The chain uses TRBV20-1 and TRBJ2-3; the match to TRBD2 covers 9 bases. The germline CDR1 and CDR2 sequences are DFQATT and SNEGSKA (reference sequence). The CDR3 covers 16 residues. V lost 3 bases to trimming and J lost 1 base; unmatched junction nucleotides: 8.

This clonotype was observed a handful of times. The chain links TRBV10-1 to TRBJ1-4; the D gene is possibly TRBD1 (5 bases). This CDR3 is built from 14 residues. From germline, CDR1 is WNHNN and CDR2 SYGVQD (reference sequence). V was shortened by 6 bases and J by 8 bases, with 16 bases between the two germline ends. The CDR3 nucleotides read TGCGCCAGCAGCGGGGGGTCGTCCGGAGAAAAACTGTTTTTT. The encoded protein is CASSGGSSGEKLFF.

V gene TRBV6-5 combines with J gene TRBJ1-5; the D gene is possibly TRBD1 (5 bases). This CDR3 is built from 13 residues. Trimming left V 2 bases short and J 5 bases short, with 7 bases between. CDR1 and CDR2 from the germline V gene are MNHEY and SVGAGI. The CDR3 nucleotides read TGTGCCAGCAGTTACGAGGGGTATCAGCCCCAGCATTTT. Translation gives CASSYEGYQPQHF.

The gene calls are TRBV12-3 or TRBV12-4 and TRBJ1-4, with D uncertain. The V gene lost 4 bases and the J gene lost 13 bases, with 22 bases spanning the gap. This CDR3 is 15 amino acids long. DNA for the CDR3: TGTGCCAGCAGTTCCTGGGCGGTCCCCCCCAAAGGACTGTTTTTT. Its protein is CASSSWAVPPKGLFF.

The chain employs TRBV19 and TRBJ1-2; D is undetermined. Deletions cut 3 bases from V and 5 bases from J, with 16 bases between. Germline values: CDR1 LNHDA, CDR2 SQIVND (reference sequence). The CDR3 runs 15 residues. The CDR3 DNA reads as TGTGCCAGTAGTATCGCCCGGGAGTTGTGGTATGGCTACACCTTC. The encoded protein is CASSIARELWYGYTF.

On this clonotype: This may stem from a read error, because a much larger clone lies one nucleotide away. V and J are TRBV30 and TRBJ2-7, with 10 bases aligning to TRBD1. Germline assignment: CDR1 GTSNPN and CDR2 SVGIG (reference sequence). This CDR3 region has 15 residues. CDR3 coding DNA: TGTACCTGGAGTGCCCGGGACAGGGGCTCCTACGAGCAGTACTTC. Translation: CTWSARDRGSYEQYF.

This clonotype occurred a few times. The V and J genes are TRBV12-5 and TRBJ1-5; 7 bases are shared with TRBD1. CDR3 length: 16 amino acids. Germline loops: CDR1 LGHNT, CDR2 FRNRAP. Losses at the gene ends were 5 bases for V and 4 bases for J; bases not matched to a gene: 11. CDR3 protein: CASGTTGQVPNQPQHF. CDR3 sequence (DNA): TGTGCTAGTGGTACCACTGGACAGGTACCAAATCAGCCCCAGCATTTT.

There are a few counts of this clonotype. The V gene is TRBV2, the J gene TRBJ1-2; maybe TRBD1 (5 bases). Germline V gene lookup returns CDR1 SNHLY and CDR2 FYNNEI. Trimming took off 0 bases at V and 4 bases at J, with 9 bases between the two ends. The CDR3 is 14 residues long. The CDR3 here is CASSEAPRAYGYTF. CDR3 DNA sequence: TGTGCCAGCAGTGAAGCGCCCAGGGCCTATGGCTACACCTTC.

In this sample, this clonotype turned up once. This sequence may be a read error, since a much larger clone differs from it by one base. The chain carries TRBV28 and TRBJ2-7, with TRBD1 as a possible D gene (6 bases). Trimming removed 8 bases at V and 2 bases at J, with 22 bases between. This CDR3 comprises 16 residues. Germline V lookup: CDR1 MDHEN, CDR2 SYDVKM. In DNA form, the CDR3 reads TGTGCCAGCCGTCTAATACAGGGCCTCCTTACCTACGAGCAGTACTTC. As protein: CASRLIQGLLTYEQYF.

The V and J genes are TRBV19 and TRBJ2-2; possibly TRBD2 for D (5 bases). V gave up 8 bases and J gave up 1 base, with 11 bases separating them. The CDR3 loop spans 14 amino acids. Germline V lookup: CDR1 LNHDA, CDR2 SQIVND (reference sequence). This CDR3 reads CASFRRQNTGELFF. The CDR3 coding sequence is TGTGCCAGTTTTCGGAGGCAGAACACCGGGGAGCTGTTTTTT.

The chain uses TRBV28 and TRBJ2-7; 10 bases are a match to TRBD1. CDR1 is MDHEN and CDR2 is SYDVKM in the germline V gene. With V trimmed by 8 bases and J by 5 bases, 9 bases remained unmatched. The CDR3 sequence is 14 residues long. CDR3 in amino acids: CASLSGTGANEQYF. The CDR3 coding sequence is TGTGCCAGCCTTTCCGGGACAGGGGCGAACGAGCAGTACTTC.

The V call is TRBV20-1, the J call TRBJ1-6, with D possibly being TRBD1 (5 bases). The CDR3 is 13 residues long. CDR1 is DFQATT and CDR2 is SNEGSKA in the germline V gene (reference sequence). Trimming shortened V by 4 bases and J by 7 bases, and 11 bases separated the two germline ends. The CDR3 DNA reads TGCAGTGCTACTGGGGCTGCCAATTCACCCCTCCACTTT. Protein product: CSATGAANSPLHF.

This clonotype was found many times. This sequence joins TRBV7-2 and TRBJ2-3; 11 nucleotides match TRBD2. This CDR3 spans 17 amino acids. Germline V gene lookup returns CDR1 SGHTA and CDR2 FQGNSA. V lost 2 bases to trimming and J lost 2 bases; unmatched junction nucleotides: 6. CDR3 sequence (DNA): TGTGCCAGCAGCTTATCAGGGACTAGCGGATTCACAGATACGCAGTATTTT. Its protein product is CASSLSGTSGFTDTQYF.

This clonotype was observed a few times. The chain links TRBV10-3 to TRBJ2-7, with 7 bases identical to TRBD1. CDR1 is ENHRY and CDR2 is SYGVKD in the germline V gene. J lost 0 bases, V lost 2 bases, and 7 bases had no gene match. This CDR3 spans 16 amino acids. DNA of the CDR3: TGTGCCATCAGTGAGCCAGGGGGACAGAACTCCTACGAGCAGTACTTC. Encoded protein: CAISEPGGQNSYEQYF.

This rearrangement joins TRBV19 to TRBJ2-1; TRBD2 aligns across 7 bases. The CDR3 is 11 amino acids. After removal of 1 base from V and 12 bases from J, the junction contained 0 bases not matched to a gene. Germline V gene data show CDR1 as LNHDA and CDR2 as SQIVND (reference sequence). In nucleotides, the CDR3 is TGTGCCAGTAGTATAGGCGGGGGGCAGTTCTTC. This sequence encodes CASSIGGGQFF.

The V gene is TRBV6-1, the J gene TRBJ2-5, with 11 bases matching TRBD1. Germline V gives CDR1 MNHNS, CDR2 SASEGT. The CDR3 consists of 15 residues. The ends lost 6 bases at V and 5 bases at J; junction bases unmatched: 8. The CDR3 is CASRLGQGAGETQYF. In DNA form, the CDR3 reads TGTGCCAGCAGACTAGGACAGGGGGCGGGGGAGACCCAGTACTTC.

This clonotype was counted a few times. V usage is TRBV30 and J usage is TRBJ2-1; TRBD1 matches 7 bases. This CDR3 contains 12 residues. Germline loops: CDR1 GTSNPN, CDR2 SVGIG (reference sequence). V shed 2 bases and J 9 bases; nucleotides not matched to a gene: 4. The CDR3 here is CAWSLTGVEQFF. CDR3 DNA sequence: TGTGCCTGGAGTCTAACAGGGGTTGAGCAGTTCTTC.

For the CDR3, the DNA is TGTGCCAGCTCACCACCCTTTGGGGGATCCGGATACAATGAGCAGTTCTTC. Protein product: CASSPPFGGSGYNEQFF. The chain has TRBV18 and TRBJ2-1; D tentatively fits TRBD1 or TRBD2 (5 bases each). Trimming cost V 0 bases and J 4 bases, with 16 bases left between them. CDR1 KGHSH and CDR2 LQKENI come from the germline V gene. This CDR3 contains 17 residues.

This clonotype turned up a few times. V is TRBV12-5 and J is TRBJ2-7; TRBD1 matches at 9 bases. CDR3 length equals 15 residues. Unmatched junction bases numbered 7, after V lost 6 bases and J lost 1 base. Per the germline V gene, CDR1 is LGHNT and CDR2 is FRNRAP. Written as DNA, the CDR3 is TGTGCTAGTGGGGGGACAGGGTCAAATTCCTACGAGCAGTACTTC. Its protein is CASGGTGSNSYEQYF.

The gene calls are TRBV20-1 and TRBJ1-1, with 10 bases identical to TRBD1. The CDR3 sequence is 15 residues long. Trimming took 3 bases from V and 6 from J; bases not matched to a gene: 10. Germline CDR1 and CDR2: DFQATT and SNEGSKA (reference sequence). The CDR3 nucleotides read TGCAGTGCTAGGACAGGGGGCGCGATGTACGCTGAAGCTTTCTTT. It yields the protein CSARTGGAMYAEAFF.

CDR3 amino acids: CASSAARGAPYEQYF. CDR3 coding DNA: TGTGCCAGCAGTGCCGCCAGGGGCGCCCCCTACGAGCAGTACTTC. The chain couples TRBV2 to TRBJ2-7; TRBD1 might be the D (6 bases). CDR1 and CDR2 from the germline V gene are SNHLY and FYNNEI. V gave up 4 bases and J gave up 2 bases, with 15 bases separating them. The length of the CDR3 is 15 residues. Together with reference TRBV2 and TRBJ2-7, the CDR3 gives the full variable domain: EPEVTQTPSHQVTQMGQEVILRCVPISNHLYFYWYRQILGQKVEFLVSFYNNEISEKSEIFDDQFSVERPDGSNFTLKIRSTKLEDSAMYFCASSAARGAPYEQYFGPGTRLTVT.

This clonotype turned up a few times. The V call is TRBV27, the J call TRBJ1-2; TRBD1 is a possible D gene (6 bases). CDR1 is MNHEY, CDR2 SMNVEV, per germline (reference sequence). The V end lost 2 bases, the J end lost 5 bases, and 12 bases lay between the germline ends. This CDR3 comprises 14 residues. The CDR3 DNA is TGTGCCAGCAGTTTAGACAGGACTATTTATGGCTACACCTTC. This translates into CASSLDRTIYGYTF.

The chain joins TRBV9 to TRBJ1-4; 12 nucleotides line up with TRBD1. V lost 4 bases and J lost 5; bases outside the gene matches: 9. The CDR3 contains 17 residues. The germline CDR1 and CDR2 sequences are SGDLS and YYNGEE. Here the CDR3 DNA reads TGTGCCAGCAGCCCGTTCGTGGGACAGGGGGCCAATGAAAAACTGTTTTTT. This sequence encodes CASSPFVGQGANEKLFF. Combining the CDR3 with reference TRBV9 and TRBJ1-4 gives the whole variable domain DSGVTQTPKHLITATGQRVTLRCSPRSGDLSVYWYQQSLDQGLQFLIQYYNGEERAKGNILERFSAQQFPDLHSELNLSSLELGDSALYFCASSPFVGQGANEKLFFGSGTQLSVL.

This clonotype was seen at least ten times. The chain uses TRBV28 and TRBJ1-2, with 11 positions matching TRBD1. The CDR3 is 15 amino acids. In germline, CDR1 is MDHEN, CDR2 SYDVKM. Trimming cost V 10 bases and J 5 bases; bases outside gene matches: 12. The CDR3 coding sequence is TGTGCCACGAACCCCTCGGGACAGGGGGGATATGGCTACACCTTC. Translating it yields CATNPSGQGGYGYTF.